This TCR beta chain was profiled in a study of blood T cells in healthy people across ages. This CDR3 region has 13 residues. CDR1 and CDR2 (germline): SGHDN, FVKESK. Points on this clonotype: Its antigen is not identified.

Whole-study findings and limits: Donors of long life had a larger count of naive CD4+ cells and greater diversity than aged donors.

Donors ranged from roughly 6 to 90 years old and were healthy Caucasians in Russia. A second PCR of 7 to 11 cycles used a sample-barcoded 5' primer and a J-beta primer mix. TCRdb used MiXCR to reprocess the 5' RACE reads, holding one entry per CDR3 protein. Among around 1,700,000 distinct CDR3 sequences listed, 28% were seen once. This sequence joins TRBV14 and TRBJ2-3, with unresolved D. The DNA end is more similar to TRBJ1-5, so the J call may be wrong. What was sequenced was blood. This TCR was recovered from a woman aged 25 to 39 in good health. CDR3: CASSQVIRDTQHF. The CDR3, as DNA: TGTGCCAGCAGCCAAGTGATCAGAGATACGCAGCATTTT.